This entry describes one T cell receptor beta chain. After extraction with the RNeasy kit, about 0.5 to 1 ug of the RNA was reverse transcribed using random hexamers. From the immunoSEQ multiplex PCR reads, TCRdb called clonotypes with MiXCR, one entry per CDR3 protein. The sample holds about 71,000 distinct CDR3 sequences, 96% seen once. This entry belongs to a study of CD8 T cells in Susac syndrome. The authors negatively isolated CD8+ and CD4+ T cells and FACS-enriched TEMRA cells. The TCR was taken from a human donor with multiple sclerosis. The sample taken for sequencing was CD4+ T cells from PBMCs.

The CDR3 DNA is TGTGCCAGCAGTTCCAGACTAGCGGGGGGGCAAGATACGCAGTATTTT. Protein product: CASSSRLAGGQDTQYF. The V and J genes are TRBV12-3 or TRBV12-4 and TRBJ2-3, with 14 bases lining up with TRBD2. With V trimmed by 4 bases and J by 5 bases, 5 bases remained unmatched. This CDR3 spans 16 amino acids.